The T cell receptor beta chain described here comes from a study of blood T cell repertoires in COVID-19. Study overall: Researchers got acute and convalescent COVID-19 samples from the United States, Italy and Spain.

Original data processing: Amplification of reference gene primers was used by the study to estimate nucleated cell counts. Assay: immunoSEQ multiplex PCR; the TCRdb copy retains only in-frame clones and omits some. That table supplies the V and J calls and clone size; D and trimming were determined from the DNA. The table lists around 200,000 clones, approximately 90% of them singletons. Those enrolled, adults aged about 18 to 89 years, came from some 23 US areas. The study assigned cohorts using participant-reported clinical history. Unmatched junction bases numbered 0, after V lost 1 base and J lost 4 bases. From germline, CDR1 is MGHRA and CDR2 YSYEKL. CDR3 length equals 14 residues.

The sample comprised PBMCs or T cells enriched from blood (not recorded which). The chain carries TRBV4-1 and TRBJ2-3; 9 bases are a match to TRBD1. The clonotype comes from a young man with acute COVID-19. In DNA, the CDR3 is TGCGCCAGCAGCCAAGGGACAGGGGCAGATACGCAGTATTTT. This translates into CASSQGTGADTQYF.